This T cell receptor (beta chain) was identified during a study of type 1 regulatory T cells. Across the study: T-allo10 is an in vitro-generated, Tr1-enriched CD4 T cell product specific for alloantigen.

Many counts were recorded for this clonotype. Its specificity is not known. TCRdb reprocessed the reads via MiXCR and lists one record per CDR3 protein. Among several thousand distinct CDR3 sequences listed, roughly 34% were seen once. V gave up 6 bases and J gave up 5 bases, with 19 bases separating them. The CDR3 consists of 15 residues. CDR1 is MNHEY, CDR2 SVGEGT, per germline. Regarding the study as a whole: Compared with non-type 1 regulatory T cells, type 1 regulatory T cells showed a more restricted TCR repertoire.

Sequences were obtained from cultured type 1 regulatory T (Tr1) cells, either the whole culture or a sorted fraction (not recorded which). The rearrangement joins TRBV6-2 or TRBV6-3 to TRBJ2-5; D is perhaps TRBD2 (5 bases). The sequence came from a human donor in good health. The CDR3 nucleotides read TGTGCCAGCAGCCACCTTCTCGGGGTGCAGGAGACCCAGTACTTC. This encodes CASSHLLGVQETQYF.